This entry describes one T cell receptor (beta chain). There are a few counts of this clone. No antigen is known for it. Nothing much larger sits one base from this clone, and base qualities are not available. Trimming at the junction amounts to 4 bases on V and 8 bases on J, and the germline ends lie 14 bases apart. In the germline V gene, CDR1 corresponds to MDHEN and CDR2 to SYDVKM. The CDR3 runs 13 amino acids, cysteine and phenylalanine included. Only CDR3 DNA remains: 39 bases, in frame from the first base. Flow cytometry confirmed the purity of CD4+ and CD8+ cells that had been isolated by positive magnetic bead selection on an AutoMACS. After a first flow cytometry screen using a TCR V beta antibody panel, clonal expansions were characterized through TCRB deep sequencing of sorted CD8+ fractions. Ficoll-Paque PLUS density gradient separation was used to isolate peripheral blood mononuclear cells. Using Nucleospin Tissue or Tissue XS kits, DNA was extracted from CD4-enriched, CD8-enriched or PBMC samples, with quantification by a Qubit 2.0 fluorometer.

This entry comes from a study of somatic mutations in cytotoxic T cells in rheumatoid arthritis (TCRdb year 2017). The study in broad terms: Before any treatment started and right after they were diagnosed, patients gave peripheral blood samples (roughly 31 ml EDTA). A total of roughly 60 rheumatoid arthritis patients and 15 to 25 healthy controls underwent TCRB deep sequencing. Sorted V beta1+ cells also underwent TCRB sequencing, and some V beta antibody-stained T-cell populations were flow-sorted at nearly 100% purity on a FACSAria II or Sony SH800. In newly diagnosed rheumatoid arthritis without treatment, the study examined if expanded CD8+ T-cell clones harbor somatic mutations, relying on TCRB deep sequencing to characterize clonality. Median age was essentially the same in the patient group and the control group. The study at large found these results: In about an eighth of the roughly 65 patients the largest CD8+ clone exceeded 20% of CD8+ cells, and several identical CD8+ TCRB sequences were shared between blood and synovial fluid. No adjustment for multiple comparisons was made for the slight TRBV07 underrepresentation in patients. The expanded CD8+ clones had unknown antigen targets, and not appearing in virus-specific databases did not rule out that they were virus-specific. In patients, CD8+ clonality rose with age (Spearman r ~ 0.5), which was not the case in healthy controls. CD8+ T-cell clonality in rheumatoid arthritis patients was not significantly different from that in age-matched healthy controls.

TCRB CDR3 sequencing used the immunoSEQ assay on genomic DNA. The paper's data handling went like this. Patient CD8+ clones larger than 1% were compared against published virus-specific TCRB sequences, and only a few matched. The analyses included only productive TCRB rearrangements. A clone was defined by a unique TCRB CDR3 sequence, and clonality was computed as a productive clonality index based on Shannon entropy. Repertoire overlap between two samples was calculated from the template counts of each clone relative to total templates per sample. Flow cytometry-measured V-gene usage correlated with V-gene usage from TCRB sequencing, with a Spearman r of more than 0.6. The source is immuneACCESS, and TCRdb retained only in-frame sequences with V and J called. Part of the clones is not carried over; for the studies checked, unresolved V genes explain less than half of this, and the remainder is unexplained. V and J calls and clone size are those listed in that table; D and trimming were worked out from the DNA. This sample lists 13,000 to 15,000 clones; under 80% were detected once. The ten most abundant clones make up 28% of the sample.

The sequence was obtained from an adult with rheumatoid arthritis. What was sequenced was CD8+ T cells sorted from blood. The chain employs TRBV28 and TRBJ1-1; possibly the D gene is TRBD1, per 5 matching bases. Read as DNA, the sequence is TGTGCCAGCAGTTCGGCAGGGTTTAGCGAAGCTTTCTTT. Its protein is CASSSAGFSEAFF.